One TCR beta chain is described in this entry. The specificity of this receptor is unknown. No clone much larger than this one lies a single base away; base qualities are absent. These data come from a study of blood T cell repertoires in COVID-19 (dated by TCRdb to 2019 to 2021). Looking at the study overall: Samples covering the acute and convalescent phases of COVID-19 were provided by collaborators in the United States, Italy and Spain. The material from the prospective study consisted of cDNA or gDNA derived from T cells, B-cell-depleted T cells, or PBMCs. The dataset comprised deeply sampled blood TCRbeta repertoires from subjects exposed to, actively infected with, or recovered from COVID-19. Where HLA class I and class II types were available, the types were taken from metadata supplied by the sample provider, not from assay-based typing. The samples were drawn from the first 160 participants of the ongoing ImmuneRACE study and from 950 to 1,500 subjects provided by 6 global collaborators. The repertoires were released in a freely available public database intended as a resource for research on the immune response to SARS-CoV-2. Sample metadata almost always included a de-identified subject ID, COVID-19 status, age in years and sex. Broader findings and caveats from the paper: The amount of clinical and demographic metadata varied by source and participant and was provided uncurated.

TCRbeta CDR3 regions were amplified from genomic DNA using the immunoSEQ Assay, a bias-controlled multiplex PCR. The source study handled its data this way. Nucleated cell counts per sample were estimated from amplification of reference gene primers within the assay. Sequence reads were collapsed and filtered to measure the absolute abundance of every unique TCRbeta CDR3 rearrangement. For each sample, productive Simpson clonality was calculated as the square root of Simpson's diversity index over productive rearrangements. TCRdb mirrors the immuneACCESS table, restricted to in-frame sequences. Some clones are absent from its copies; in checked studies, under half trace to an unresolved V gene, and the reason for the others is unknown. V and J calls plus clone size are reproduced from that table; the DNA served to infer D and trimming. This sample is represented by a few hundred thousand clones; about nine tenths of them were singletons. Roughly 4.5% of the sample comes from the top ten.

A distance of 11 bases separates the germline ends of V and J, which lose 3 bases and 5 bases respectively. Including the terminal cysteine and phenylalanine, the CDR3 comprises 13 residues. Just CDR3 DNA is preserved here, 39 bases in frame from base 1. The germline V gene (reference sequence) yields DFQATT for CDR1 and SNEGSKA for CDR2. The collaborating institutions used their own protocols to collect whole blood in K2EDTA tubes. For TCRbeta analysis, collaborators shipped samples in one of three forms: frozen whole blood, isolated PBMCs, or DNA extracted from either of those sample types. The chain couples TRBV20-1 to TRBJ2-1, and TRBD2 may be the D gene, going by 7 matching bases. The sequenced material came from peripheral blood. The clonotype comes from a man in his fifties or sixties with acute or convalescent COVID-19. The sequenced DNA: TGCAGTGCTAGTCGGGGGGCCAACAATGAGCAGTTCTTC. Translated, it gives CSASRGANNEQFF.